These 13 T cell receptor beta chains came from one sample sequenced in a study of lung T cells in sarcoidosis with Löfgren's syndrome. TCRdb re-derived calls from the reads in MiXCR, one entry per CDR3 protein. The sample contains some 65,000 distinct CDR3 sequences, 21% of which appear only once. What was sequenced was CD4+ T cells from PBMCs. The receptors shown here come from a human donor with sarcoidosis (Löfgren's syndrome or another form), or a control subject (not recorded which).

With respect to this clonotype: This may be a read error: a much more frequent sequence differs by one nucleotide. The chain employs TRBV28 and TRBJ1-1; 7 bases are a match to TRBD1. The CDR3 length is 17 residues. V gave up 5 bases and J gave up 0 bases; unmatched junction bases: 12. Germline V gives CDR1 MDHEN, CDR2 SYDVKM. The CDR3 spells CASSPEGQRPMNTEAFF. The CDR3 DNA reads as TGTGCCAGCAGTCCGGAGGGACAGCGACCCATGAACACTGAAGCTTTCTTT.

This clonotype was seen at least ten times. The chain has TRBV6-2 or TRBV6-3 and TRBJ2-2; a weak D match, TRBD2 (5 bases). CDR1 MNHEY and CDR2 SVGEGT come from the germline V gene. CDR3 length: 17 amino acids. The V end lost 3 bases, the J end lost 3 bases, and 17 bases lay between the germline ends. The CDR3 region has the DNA TGTGCCAGCAGTTATGAAGGGAGTGGCTGGGACACCGGGGAGCTGTTTTTT. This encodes CASSYEGSGWDTGELFF.

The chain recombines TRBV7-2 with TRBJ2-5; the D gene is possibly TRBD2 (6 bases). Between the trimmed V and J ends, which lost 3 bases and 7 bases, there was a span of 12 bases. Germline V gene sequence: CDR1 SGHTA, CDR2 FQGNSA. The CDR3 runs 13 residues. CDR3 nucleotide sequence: TGTGCCAGCAGCTTTCGGGGAGGCGGGACCCAGTACTTC. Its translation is CASSFRGGGTQYF.

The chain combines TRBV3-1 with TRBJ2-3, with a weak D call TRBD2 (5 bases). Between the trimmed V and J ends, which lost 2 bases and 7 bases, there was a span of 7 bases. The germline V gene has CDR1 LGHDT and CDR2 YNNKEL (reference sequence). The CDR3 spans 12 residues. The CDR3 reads CASSQREHTQYF. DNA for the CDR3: TGTGCCAGCAGCCAAAGGGAGCATACGCAGTATTTT.

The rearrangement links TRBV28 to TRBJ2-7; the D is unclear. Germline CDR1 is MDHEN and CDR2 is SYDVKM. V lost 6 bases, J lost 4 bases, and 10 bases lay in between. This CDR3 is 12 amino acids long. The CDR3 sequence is CASRHGAYEQYF. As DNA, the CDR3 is TGTGCCAGCAGACATGGAGCGTACGAGCAGTACTTC.

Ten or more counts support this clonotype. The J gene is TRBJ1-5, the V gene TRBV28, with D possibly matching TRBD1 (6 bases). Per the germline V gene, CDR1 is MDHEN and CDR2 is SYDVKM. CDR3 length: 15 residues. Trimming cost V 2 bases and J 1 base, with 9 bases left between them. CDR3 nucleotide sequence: TGTGCCAGCAGTTTAGGCGGACAGAGCAATCAGCCCCAGCATTTT. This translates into CASSLGGQSNQPQHF.

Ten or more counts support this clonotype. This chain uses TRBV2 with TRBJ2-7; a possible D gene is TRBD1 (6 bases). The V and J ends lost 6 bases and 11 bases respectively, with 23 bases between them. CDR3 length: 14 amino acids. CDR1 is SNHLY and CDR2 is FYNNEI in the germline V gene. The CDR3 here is CASRGTGTKSLEYF. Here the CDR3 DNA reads TGTGCCAGCAGGGGGACCGGGACAAAATCTCTTGAGTACTTC.

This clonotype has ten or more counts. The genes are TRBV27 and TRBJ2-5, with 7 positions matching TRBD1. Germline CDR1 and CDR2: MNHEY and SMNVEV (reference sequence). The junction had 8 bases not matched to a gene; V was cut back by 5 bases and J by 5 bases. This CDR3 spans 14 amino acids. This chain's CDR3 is CASSAGDRGETQYF. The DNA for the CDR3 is TGTGCCAGCAGTGCCGGGGACAGAGGGGAGACCCAGTACTTC.

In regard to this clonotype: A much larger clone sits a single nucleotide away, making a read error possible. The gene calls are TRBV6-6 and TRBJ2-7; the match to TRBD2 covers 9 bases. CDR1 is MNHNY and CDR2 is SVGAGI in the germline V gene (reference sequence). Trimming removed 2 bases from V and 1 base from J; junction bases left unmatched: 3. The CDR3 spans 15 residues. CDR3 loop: CASSYKAGGSYEQYF. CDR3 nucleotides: TGTGCCAGCAGTTACAAGGCGGGAGGGTCCTACGAGCAGTACTTC.

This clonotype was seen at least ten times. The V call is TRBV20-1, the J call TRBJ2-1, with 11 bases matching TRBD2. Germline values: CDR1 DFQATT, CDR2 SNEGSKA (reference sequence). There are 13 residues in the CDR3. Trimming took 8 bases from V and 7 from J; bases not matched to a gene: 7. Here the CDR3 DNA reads TGCAGTCGTCTAGCGGGAGGAATTAATGAGCAGTTCTTC. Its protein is CSRLAGGINEQFF.

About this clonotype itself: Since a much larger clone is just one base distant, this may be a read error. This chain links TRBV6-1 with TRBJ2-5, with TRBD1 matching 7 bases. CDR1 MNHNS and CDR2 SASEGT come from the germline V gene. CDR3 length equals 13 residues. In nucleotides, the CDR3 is TGTGCCGGCAGCCGGGACAGACAAGAGACCCAGTACTTC. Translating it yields CAGSRDRQETQYF.

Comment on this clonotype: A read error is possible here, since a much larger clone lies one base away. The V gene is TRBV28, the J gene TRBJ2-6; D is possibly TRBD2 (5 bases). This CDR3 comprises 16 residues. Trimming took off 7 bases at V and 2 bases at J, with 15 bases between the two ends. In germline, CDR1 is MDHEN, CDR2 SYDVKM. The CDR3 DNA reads TGTGCCAGCACCGAGGGTTTAAGCCCTGGGGCCAACGTCCTGACTTTC. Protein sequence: CASTEGLSPGANVLTF.

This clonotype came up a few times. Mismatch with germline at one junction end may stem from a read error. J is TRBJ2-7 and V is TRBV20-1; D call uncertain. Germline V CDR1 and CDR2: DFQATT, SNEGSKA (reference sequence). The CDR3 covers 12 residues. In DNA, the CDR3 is TGCGGTGCTATTCCAGCCACCTACGAGCAGTACTTC. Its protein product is CGAIPATYEQYF.